This TCR beta chain comes out of a study of blood T cell repertoires in COVID-19. About the research overall: Collection of acute and convalescent COVID-19 samples took place in the United States, Italy and Spain.

V lost 3 bases and J 7 bases, leaving 22 bases between the germline ends. CDR1 is LNHDA, CDR2 SQIVND, per germline (reference sequence). This CDR3 spans 16 amino acids. The method was immunoSEQ multiplex PCR; TCRdb's version includes in-frame clones alone and lacks a portion of them. The sample shows about 320,000 clones, roughly 87% of them seen only once. The origin of this receptor is a woman under 30 who had recovered from COVID-19. The J gene is TRBJ2-7, the V gene TRBV19; possible D gene TRBD1, 6 bases. Sequenced material: PBMCs or T cells enriched from blood (not recorded which). The CDR3 reads CASSIDPKIQGLEQYF. The CDR3 region has the DNA TGTGCCAGTAGTATTGACCCTAAAATCCAGGGGTTAGAGCAGTACTTC.